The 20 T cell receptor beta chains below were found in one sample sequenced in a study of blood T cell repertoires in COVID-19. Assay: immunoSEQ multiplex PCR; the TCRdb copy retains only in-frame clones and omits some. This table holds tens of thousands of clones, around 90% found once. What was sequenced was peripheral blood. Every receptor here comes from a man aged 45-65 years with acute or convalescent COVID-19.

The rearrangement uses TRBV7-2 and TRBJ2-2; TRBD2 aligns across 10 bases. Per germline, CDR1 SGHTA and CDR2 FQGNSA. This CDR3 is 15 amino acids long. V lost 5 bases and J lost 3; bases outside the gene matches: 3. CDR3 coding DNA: TGTGCCAGCAGCCATGGACTAGCGGACACCGGGGAGCTGTTTTTT. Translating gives CASSHGLADTGELFF.

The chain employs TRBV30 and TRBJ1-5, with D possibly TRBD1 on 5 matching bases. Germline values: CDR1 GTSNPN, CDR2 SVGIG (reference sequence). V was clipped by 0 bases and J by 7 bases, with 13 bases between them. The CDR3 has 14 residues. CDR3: CAWSVGARGQPQHF. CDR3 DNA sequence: TGTGCCTGGAGTGTAGGGGCTCGCGGCCAGCCCCAGCATTTT.

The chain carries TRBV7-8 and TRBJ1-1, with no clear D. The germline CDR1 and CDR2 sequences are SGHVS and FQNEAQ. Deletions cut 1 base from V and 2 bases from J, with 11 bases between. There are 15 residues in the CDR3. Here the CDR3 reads CASSLVIADNTEAFF. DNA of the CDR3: TGTGCCAGCAGCTTAGTGATAGCGGATAACACTGAAGCTTTCTTT.

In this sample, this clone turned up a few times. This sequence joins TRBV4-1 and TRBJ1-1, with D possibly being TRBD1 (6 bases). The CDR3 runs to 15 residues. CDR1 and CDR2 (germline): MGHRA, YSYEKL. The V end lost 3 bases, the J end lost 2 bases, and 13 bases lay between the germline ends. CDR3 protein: CASSQGLGGNTEAFF. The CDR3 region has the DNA TGCGCCAGCAGCCAGGGTTTAGGGGGTAACACTGAAGCTTTCTTT.

The CDR3 coding sequence is TGTGCCATCAGTGCCGAGACTAGCGGTAATGAGCAGTTCTTC. This codes for CAISAETSGNEQFF. V usage is TRBV10-3 and J usage is TRBJ2-1, with 9 bases that match TRBD2. Germline V CDR1 and CDR2: ENHRY, SYGVKD. V shed 4 bases, J shed 7 bases, and the junction held 5 bases outside the gene matches. CDR3 size: 14 residues.

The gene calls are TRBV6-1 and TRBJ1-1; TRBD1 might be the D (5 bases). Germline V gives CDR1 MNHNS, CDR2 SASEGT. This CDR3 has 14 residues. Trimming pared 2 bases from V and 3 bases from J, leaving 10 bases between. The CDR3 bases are TGTGCCAGCAGTGAAAGGGTGACAGACACTGAAGCTTTCTTT. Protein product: CASSERVTDTEAFF.

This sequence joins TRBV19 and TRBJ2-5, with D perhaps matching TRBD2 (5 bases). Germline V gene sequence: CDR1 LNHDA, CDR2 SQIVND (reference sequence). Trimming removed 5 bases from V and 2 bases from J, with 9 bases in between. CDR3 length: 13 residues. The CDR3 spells CASSRGIQETQYF. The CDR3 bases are TGTGCCAGTAGTCGGGGAATACAAGAGACCCAGTACTTC.

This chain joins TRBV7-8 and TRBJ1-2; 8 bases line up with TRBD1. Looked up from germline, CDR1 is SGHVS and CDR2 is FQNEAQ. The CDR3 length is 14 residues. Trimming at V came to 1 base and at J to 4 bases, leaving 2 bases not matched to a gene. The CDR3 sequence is CASSLEQGVYGYTF. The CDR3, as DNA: TGTGCCAGCAGCTTAGAACAGGGGGTCTATGGCTACACCTTC.

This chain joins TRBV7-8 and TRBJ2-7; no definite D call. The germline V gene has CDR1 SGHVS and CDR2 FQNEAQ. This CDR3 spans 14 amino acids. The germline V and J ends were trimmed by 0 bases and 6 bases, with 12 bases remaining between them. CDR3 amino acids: CASSLARPGSEQYF. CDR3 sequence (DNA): TGTGCCAGCAGCTTAGCGAGACCCGGGTCCGAGCAGTACTTC.

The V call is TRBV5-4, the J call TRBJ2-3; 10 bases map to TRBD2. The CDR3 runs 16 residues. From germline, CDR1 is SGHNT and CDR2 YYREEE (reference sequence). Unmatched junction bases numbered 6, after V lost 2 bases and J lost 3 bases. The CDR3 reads CASSFLAGVLTDTQYF. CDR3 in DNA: TGTGCCAGCAGCTTTCTAGCGGGAGTTCTAACAGATACGCAGTATTTT.

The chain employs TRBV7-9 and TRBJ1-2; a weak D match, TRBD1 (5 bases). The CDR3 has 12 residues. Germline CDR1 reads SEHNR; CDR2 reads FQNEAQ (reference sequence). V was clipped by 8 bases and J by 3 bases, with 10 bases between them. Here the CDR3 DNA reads TGTGCCAGCGGAGAAGGGGACTATGGCTACACCTTC. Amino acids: CASGEGDYGYTF.

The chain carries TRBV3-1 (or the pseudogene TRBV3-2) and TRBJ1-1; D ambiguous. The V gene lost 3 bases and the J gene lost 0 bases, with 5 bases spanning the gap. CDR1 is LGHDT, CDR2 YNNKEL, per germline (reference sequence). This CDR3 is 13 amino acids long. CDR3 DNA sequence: TGTGCCAGCAGCCAGCAGATGAACACTGAAGCTTTCTTT. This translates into CASSQQMNTEAFF.

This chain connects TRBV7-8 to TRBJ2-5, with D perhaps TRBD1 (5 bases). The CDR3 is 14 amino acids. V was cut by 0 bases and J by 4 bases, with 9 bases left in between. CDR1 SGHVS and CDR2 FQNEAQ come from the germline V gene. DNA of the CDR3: TGTGCCAGCAGCTTAGCATCAGGGTCAGAGACCCAGTACTTC. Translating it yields CASSLASGSETQYF.

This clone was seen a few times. CDR3 nucleotides: TGTGCCAGCAGTAAAAGGACAGGGGAGGGTGATACGCAGTATTTT. It codes for CASSKRTGEGDTQYF. The chain couples TRBV6-5 to TRBJ2-3, with TRBD1 matching over 9 bases. From germline, CDR1 is MNHEY and CDR2 SVGAGI. V lost 5 bases and J lost 6; bases outside the gene matches: 9. The CDR3 contains 15 residues.

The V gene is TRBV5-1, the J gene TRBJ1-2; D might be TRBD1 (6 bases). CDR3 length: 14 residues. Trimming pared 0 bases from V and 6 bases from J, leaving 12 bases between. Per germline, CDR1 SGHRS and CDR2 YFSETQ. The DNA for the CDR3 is TGCGCCAGCAGCTTGGTAACAGGGTTGCATGGCTACACCTTC. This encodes CASSLVTGLHGYTF.

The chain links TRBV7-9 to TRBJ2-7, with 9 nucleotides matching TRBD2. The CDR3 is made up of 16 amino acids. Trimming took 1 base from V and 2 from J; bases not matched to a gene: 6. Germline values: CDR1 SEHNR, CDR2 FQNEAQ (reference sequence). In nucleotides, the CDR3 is TGTGCCAGCAGCTTAGGAGGCGGGAGGGTCCCCTACGAGCAGTACTTC. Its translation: CASSLGGGRVPYEQYF.

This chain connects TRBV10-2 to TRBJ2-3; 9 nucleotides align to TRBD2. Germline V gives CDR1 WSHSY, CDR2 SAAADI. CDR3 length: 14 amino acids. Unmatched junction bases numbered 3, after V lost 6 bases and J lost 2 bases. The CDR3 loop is CASSVAGVTDTQYF. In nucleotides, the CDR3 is TGCGCCAGCAGCGTAGCGGGGGTCACAGATACGCAGTATTTT.

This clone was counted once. The DNA for the CDR3 is TGTGCCAGCAGTGTTGAGGAATCCTACAATGAGCAGTTCTTC. Amino acid sequence: CASSVEESYNEQFF. V is TRBV6-4 and J is TRBJ2-1, with D unresolved. The CDR3 has 14 residues. CDR1 and CDR2 (germline): MRHNA, SNTAGT. V was clipped by 4 bases and J by 1 base, with 8 bases between them.

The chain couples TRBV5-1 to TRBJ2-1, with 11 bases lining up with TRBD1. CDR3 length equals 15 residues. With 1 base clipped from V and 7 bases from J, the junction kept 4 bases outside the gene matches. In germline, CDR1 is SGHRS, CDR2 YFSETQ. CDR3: CASSLRTGGGNEQFF. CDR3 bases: TGCGCCAGCAGCTTGAGGACAGGGGGCGGAAATGAGCAGTTCTTC.

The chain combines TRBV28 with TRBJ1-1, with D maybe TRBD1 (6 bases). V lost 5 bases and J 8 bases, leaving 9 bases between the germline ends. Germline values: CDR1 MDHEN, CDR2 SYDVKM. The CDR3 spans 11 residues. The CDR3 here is CASSGRGEAFF. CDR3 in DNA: TGTGCCAGCAGTGGCAGGGGCGAAGCTTTCTTT.